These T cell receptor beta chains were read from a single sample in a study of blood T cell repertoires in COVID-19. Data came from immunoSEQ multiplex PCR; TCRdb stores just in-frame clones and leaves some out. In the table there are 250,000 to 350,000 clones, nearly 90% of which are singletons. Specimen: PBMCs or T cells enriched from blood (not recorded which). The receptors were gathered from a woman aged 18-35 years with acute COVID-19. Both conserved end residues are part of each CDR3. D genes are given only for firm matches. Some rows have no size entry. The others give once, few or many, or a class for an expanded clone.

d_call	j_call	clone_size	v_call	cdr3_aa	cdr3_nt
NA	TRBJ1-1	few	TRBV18	CASSPGHLGNTEAFF	TGTGCCAGCTCACCAGGACATCTAGGGAACACTGAAGCTTTCTTT
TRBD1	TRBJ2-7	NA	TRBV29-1	CSVVGTVGLNEQYF	TGCAGCGTTGTAGGGACAGTGGGTTTGAACGAGCAGTACTTC
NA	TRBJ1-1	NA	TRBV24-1	CATSAGAVNTEAFF	TGTGCCACCAGTGCAGGGGCCGTGAACACTGAAGCTTTCTTT
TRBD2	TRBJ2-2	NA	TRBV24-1	CATSDILAGVTGELFF	TGTGCCACCAGTGACATACTAGCGGGGGTTACCGGGGAGCTGTTTTTT
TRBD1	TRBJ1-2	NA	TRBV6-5	CASRQGSYGYTF	TGTGCCAGCAGACAGGGGAGTTATGGCTACACCTTC
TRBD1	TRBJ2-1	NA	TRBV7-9	CASSLQGVGNEQFF	TGTGCCAGCAGCTTACAGGGGGTTGGGAATGAGCAGTTCTTC
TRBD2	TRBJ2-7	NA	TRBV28	CASSSHAWLAVYEQYF	TGTGCCAGCAGTTCCCATGCGTGGCTAGCGGTCTACGAGCAGTACTTC
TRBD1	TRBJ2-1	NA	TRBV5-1	CASSQKGQSNEQFF	TGCGCCAGCAGCCAAAAGGGACAGAGCAATGAGCAGTTCTTC
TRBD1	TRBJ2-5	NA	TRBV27	CASSHRGPQETQYF	TGTGCCAGCAGTCACAGGGGTCCCCAAGAGACCCAGTACTTC
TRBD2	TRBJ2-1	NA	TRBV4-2	CASSQLGLAGAKQFF	TGTGCCAGCAGCCAACTCGGACTAGCGGGGGCTAAGCAGTTCTTC
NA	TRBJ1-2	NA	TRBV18	CASSPSGTAPNYGYTF	TGTGCCAGCTCACCAAGCGGTACAGCCCCTAACTATGGCTACACCTTC
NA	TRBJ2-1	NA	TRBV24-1	CATSDSRGSGSYNEQFF	TGTGCCACCAGTGACTCCCGGGGTAGCGGCTCCTACAATGAGCAGTTCTTC
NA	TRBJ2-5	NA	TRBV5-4	CASSALRGTDSKWTQYF	TGTGCCAGCAGCGCCCTTCGCGGGACCGACTCTAAGTGGACCCAGTACTTC
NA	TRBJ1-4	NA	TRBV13	CASTLGETNEKLFF	TGTGCCAGCACTCTTGGGGAGACTAATGAAAAACTGTTTTTT
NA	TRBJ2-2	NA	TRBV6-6	CASSRSGSNTGELFF	TGTGCCAGCAGCCGGAGCGGGTCGAACACCGGGGAGCTGTTTTTT
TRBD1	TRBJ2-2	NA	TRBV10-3	CAAWDRENTGELFF	TGTGCCGCGTGGGACAGAGAGAACACCGGGGAGCTGTTTTTT
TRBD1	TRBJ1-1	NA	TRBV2	CASSEGFLRTGKGTEAFF	TGTGCCAGCAGTGAAGGATTTCTTCGGACAGGAAAGGGCACTGAAGCTTTCTTT
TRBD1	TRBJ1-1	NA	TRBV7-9	CASSLQVNRGVTEAFF	TGTGCCAGCAGCTTACAAGTGAACAGGGGGGTCACTGAAGCTTTCTTT
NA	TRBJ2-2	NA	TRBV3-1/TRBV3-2	CASSPTRSGTGELFF	TGTGCCAGCAGCCCCACAAGGAGCGGCACCGGGGAGCTGTTTTTT
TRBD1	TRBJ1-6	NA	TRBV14	CASSQDWDRESYQISPLHF	TGTGCCAGCAGCCAAGATTGGGACAGGGAAAGCTATCAAATTTCACCCCTCCACTTT
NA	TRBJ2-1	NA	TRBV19	CASSIGLYNEQFF	TGTGCCAGTAGTATAGGACTCTACAATGAGCAGTTCTTC
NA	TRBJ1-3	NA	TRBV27	CASRIGGSSGNTIYF	TGTGCCAGCAGGATTGGAGGGAGCTCTGGAAACACCATATATTTT
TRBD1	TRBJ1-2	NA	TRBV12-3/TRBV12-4	CASSPGQSNGYTF	TGTGCCAGCAGCCCGGGACAGTCGAATGGCTACACCTTC
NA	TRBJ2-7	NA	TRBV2	CASRAPLFPYEQYF	TGTGCCAGCAGGGCTCCCCTTTTCCCGTACGAGCAGTACTTC
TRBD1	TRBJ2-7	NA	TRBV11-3	CASSLLGTGVYEQYF	TGTGCCAGCAGCTTGCTCGGGACAGGGGTTTACGAGCAGTACTTC
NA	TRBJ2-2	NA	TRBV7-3	CASSSGQITGELFF	TGTGCCAGCAGCTCAGGCCAGATCACCGGGGAGCTGTTTTTT
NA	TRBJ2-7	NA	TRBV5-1	CASSLDRSPSYEQYF	TGCGCCAGCAGCTTGGACAGATCCCCCTCCTACGAGCAGTACTTC
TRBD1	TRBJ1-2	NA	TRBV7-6	CASSSGTAYGYTF	TGTGCCAGCAGCTCCGGGACAGCCTATGGCTACACCTTC
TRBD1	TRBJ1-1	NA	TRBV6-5	CASNLDRVNTEAFF	TGTGCCAGCAATCTGGACAGGGTGAACACTGAAGCTTTCTTT
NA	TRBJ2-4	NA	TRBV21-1	CAFFPSVFRGPAKNIQYF	TGTGCCTTCTTTCCGTCGGTTTTCAGGGGACCGGCCAAAAACATTCAGTACTTC
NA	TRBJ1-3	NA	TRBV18	CASSPPGSGDTGNTIYF	TGTGCCAGCTCACCCCCGGGCTCAGGGGACACTGGAAACACCATATATTTT
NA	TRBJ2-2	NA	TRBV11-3	CASRGKGDLGSGELFF	TGTGCCAGCAGGGGAAAGGGGGACCTAGGGTCCGGGGAGCTGTTTTTT
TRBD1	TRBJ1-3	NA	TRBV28	CASGTGFSTGNTIYF	TGTGCCAGCGGGACAGGGTTCAGCACTGGAAACACCATATATTTT
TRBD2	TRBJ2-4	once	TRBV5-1	CASSLGLAETVAKNIQYF	TGCGCCAGCAGCCTGGGACTAGCGGAAACTGTAGCCAAAAACATTCAGTACTTC
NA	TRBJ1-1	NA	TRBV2	CASSDIGGSNTEAFF	TGTGCCAGCAGTGATATTGGGGGCTCAAACACTGAAGCTTTCTTT
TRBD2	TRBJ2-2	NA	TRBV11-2	CASSFWLAGGNTGELFF	TGTGCCAGCAGCTTTTGGCTAGCGGGGGGAAACACCGGGGAGCTGTTTTTT
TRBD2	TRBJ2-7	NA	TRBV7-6	CASSIAGYSGEQYF	TGTGCCAGCAGCATAGCGGGTTATAGCGGCGAGCAGTACTTC
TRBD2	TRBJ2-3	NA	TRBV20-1	CSASPRLADSTDTQYF	TGCAGTGCTAGTCCCCGACTAGCGGATAGCACAGATACGCAGTATTTT
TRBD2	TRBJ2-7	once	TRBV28	CASSLPLAGGIYEQYF	TGTGCCAGCAGTTTACCCCTAGCGGGAGGTATCTACGAGCAGTACTTC
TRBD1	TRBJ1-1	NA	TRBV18	CASSPAHRGDTEAFF	TGTGCCAGCTCACCAGCCCACAGGGGGGATACTGAAGCTTTCTTT
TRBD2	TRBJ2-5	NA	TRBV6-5	CASSPGGRVETQYF	TGTGCCAGCAGTCCAGGCGGGAGGGTGGAGACCCAGTACTTC
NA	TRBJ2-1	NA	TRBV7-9	CASSPLTLGEQFF	TGTGCCAGCAGCCCCCTTACTCTCGGTGAGCAGTTCTTC
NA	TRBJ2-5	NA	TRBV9	CASSVDLHQETQYF	TGTGCCAGCAGCGTAGACTTGCACCAAGAGACCCAGTACTTC
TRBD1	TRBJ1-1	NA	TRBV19	CARTGDSTEAFF	TGTGCCAGGACAGGGGATTCCACTGAAGCTTTCTTT
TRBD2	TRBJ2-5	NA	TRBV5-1	CASSPSGGVETQYF	TGCGCCAGCAGCCCGTCGGGGGGTGTGGAGACCCAGTACTTC
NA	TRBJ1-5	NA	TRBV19	CASSMLEGTVLSSNQPQHF	TGTGCCAGTAGTATGCTGGAGGGTACCGTTCTATCAAGCAATCAGCCCCAGCATTTT
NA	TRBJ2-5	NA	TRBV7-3	CASSLEIGAQQETQYF	TGTGCCAGCAGCTTAGAGATCGGTGCCCAACAAGAGACCCAGTACTTC